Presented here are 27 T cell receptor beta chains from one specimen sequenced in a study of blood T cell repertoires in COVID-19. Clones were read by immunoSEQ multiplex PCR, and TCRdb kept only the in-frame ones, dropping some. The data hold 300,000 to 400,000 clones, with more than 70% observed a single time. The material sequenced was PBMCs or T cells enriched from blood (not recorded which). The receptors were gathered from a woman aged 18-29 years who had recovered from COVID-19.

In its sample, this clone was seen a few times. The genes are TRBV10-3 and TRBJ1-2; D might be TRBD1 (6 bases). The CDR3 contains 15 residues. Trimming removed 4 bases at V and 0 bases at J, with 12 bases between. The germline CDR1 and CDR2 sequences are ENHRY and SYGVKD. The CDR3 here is CAISGMQGPNYGYTF. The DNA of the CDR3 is TGTGCCATCAGTGGGATGCAGGGGCCTAACTATGGCTACACCTTC.

The CDR3 loop reads CASRKSYSNQPQHF. The CDR3 DNA reads TGTGCCAGCCGCAAGAGTTATAGCAATCAGCCCCAGCATTTT. This chain joins TRBV6-5 and TRBJ1-5, with D hard to call. CDR3 length: 14 residues. Trimming pared 8 bases from V and 0 bases from J, leaving 11 bases between. Per the germline V gene, CDR1 is MNHEY and CDR2 is SVGAGI.

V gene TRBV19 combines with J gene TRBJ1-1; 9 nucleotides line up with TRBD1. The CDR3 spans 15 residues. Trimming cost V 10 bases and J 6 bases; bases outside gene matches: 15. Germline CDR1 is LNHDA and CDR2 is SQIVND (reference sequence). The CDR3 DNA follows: TGTGCCACTGCGGGACAGGGACTCAGCACTTCTGAAGCTTTCTTT. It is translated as CATAGQGLSTSEAFF.

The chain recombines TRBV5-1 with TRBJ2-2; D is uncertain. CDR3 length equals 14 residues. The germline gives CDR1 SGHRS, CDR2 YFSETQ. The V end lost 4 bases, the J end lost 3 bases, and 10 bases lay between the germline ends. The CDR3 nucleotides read TGCGCCAGCAGCCATGTCATAGACACCGGGGAGCTGTTTTTT. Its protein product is CASSHVIDTGELFF.

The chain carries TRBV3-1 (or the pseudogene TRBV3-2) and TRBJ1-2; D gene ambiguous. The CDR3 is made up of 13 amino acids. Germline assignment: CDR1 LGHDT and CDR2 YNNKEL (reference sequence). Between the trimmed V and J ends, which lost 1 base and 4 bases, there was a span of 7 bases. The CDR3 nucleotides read TGTGCCAGCAGCCAAGGGCCAGGCTATGGCTACACCTTC. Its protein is CASSQGPGYGYTF.

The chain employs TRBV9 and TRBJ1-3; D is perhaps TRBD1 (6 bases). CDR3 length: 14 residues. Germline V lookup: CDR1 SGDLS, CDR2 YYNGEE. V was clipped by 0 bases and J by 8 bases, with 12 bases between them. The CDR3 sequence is CASSVETGPHTIYF. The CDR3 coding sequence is TGTGCCAGCAGCGTAGAGACAGGACCGCACACCATATATTTT.

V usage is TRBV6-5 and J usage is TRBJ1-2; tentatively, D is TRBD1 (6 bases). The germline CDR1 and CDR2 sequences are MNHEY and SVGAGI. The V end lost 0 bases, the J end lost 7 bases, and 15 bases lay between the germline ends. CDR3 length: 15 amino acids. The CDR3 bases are TGTGCCAGCAGTTACTCTACGGCACAGGGTTTTGGCTACACCTTC. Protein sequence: CASSYSTAQGFGYTF.

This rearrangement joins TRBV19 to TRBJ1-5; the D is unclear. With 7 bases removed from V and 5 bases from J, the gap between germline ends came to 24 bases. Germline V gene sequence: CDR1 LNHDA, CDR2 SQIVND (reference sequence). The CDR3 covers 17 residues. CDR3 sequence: CASTTTWAILVHQPQHF. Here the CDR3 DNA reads TGTGCCAGTACCACGACCTGGGCGATACTAGTTCATCAGCCCCAGCATTTT. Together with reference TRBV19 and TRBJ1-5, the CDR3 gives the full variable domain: DGGITQSPKYLFRKEGQNVTLSCEQNLNHDAMYWYRQDPGQGLRLIYYSQIVNDFQKGDIAEGYSVSREKKESFPLTVTSAQKNPTAFYLCASTTTWAILVHQPQHFGDGTRLSIL.

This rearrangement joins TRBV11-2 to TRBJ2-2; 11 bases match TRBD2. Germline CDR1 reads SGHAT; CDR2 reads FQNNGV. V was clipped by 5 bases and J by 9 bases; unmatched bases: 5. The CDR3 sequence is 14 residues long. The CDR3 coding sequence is TGTGCCAGCAGCCTTAGCGGGGGGGGCCGGGAGCTGTTTTTT. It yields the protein CASSLSGGGRELFF.

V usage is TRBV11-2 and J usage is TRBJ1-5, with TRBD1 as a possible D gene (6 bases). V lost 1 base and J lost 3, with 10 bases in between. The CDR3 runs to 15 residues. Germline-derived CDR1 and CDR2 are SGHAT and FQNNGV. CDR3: CASSLGGGINQPQHF. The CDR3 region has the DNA TGTGCCAGCAGCTTAGGAGGGGGAATCAATCAGCCCCAGCATTTT. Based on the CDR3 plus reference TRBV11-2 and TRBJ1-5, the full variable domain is EAGVAQSPRYKIIEKRQSVAFWCNPISGHATLYWYQQILGQGPKLLIQFQNNGVVDDSQLPKDRFSAERLKGVDSTLKIQPAKLEDSAVYLCASSLGGGINQPQHFGDGTRLSIL.

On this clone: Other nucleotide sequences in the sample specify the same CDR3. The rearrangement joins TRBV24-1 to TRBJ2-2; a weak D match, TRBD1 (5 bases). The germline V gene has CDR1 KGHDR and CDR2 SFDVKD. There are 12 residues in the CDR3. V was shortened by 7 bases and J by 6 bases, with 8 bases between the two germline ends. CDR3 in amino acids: CATSQGPGELFF. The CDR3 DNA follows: TGTGCCACCAGCCAGGGTCCCGGGGAGCTGTTTTTT.

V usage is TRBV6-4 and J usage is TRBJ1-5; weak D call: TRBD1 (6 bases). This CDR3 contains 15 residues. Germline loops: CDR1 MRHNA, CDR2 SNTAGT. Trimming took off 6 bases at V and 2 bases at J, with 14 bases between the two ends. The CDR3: CASRNRERGNQPQHF. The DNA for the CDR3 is TGTGCCAGCAGGAACAGGGAGAGGGGCAATCAGCCCCAGCATTTT.

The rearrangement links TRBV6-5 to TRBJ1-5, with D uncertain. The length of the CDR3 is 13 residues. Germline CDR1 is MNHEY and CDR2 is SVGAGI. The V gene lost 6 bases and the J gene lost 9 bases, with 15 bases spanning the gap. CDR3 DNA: TGTGCCAGCAGGGGCCCGGGCGGGATGCCCCAGCATTTT. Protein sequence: CASRGPGGMPQHF.

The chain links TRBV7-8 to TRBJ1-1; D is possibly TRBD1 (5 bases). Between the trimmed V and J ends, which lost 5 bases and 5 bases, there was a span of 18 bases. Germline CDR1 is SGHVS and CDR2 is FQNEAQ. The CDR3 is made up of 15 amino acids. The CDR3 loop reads CASSADTPEWTEAFF. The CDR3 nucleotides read TGTGCCAGCAGCGCGGACACTCCCGAATGGACTGAAGCTTTCTTT. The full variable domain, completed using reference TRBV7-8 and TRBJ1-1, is GAGVSQSPRYKVAKRGQDVALRCDPISGHVSLFWYQQALGQGPEFLTYFQNEAQLDKSGLPSDRFFAERPEGSVSTLKIQRTQQEDSAVYLCASSADTPEWTEAFFGQGTRLTVV.

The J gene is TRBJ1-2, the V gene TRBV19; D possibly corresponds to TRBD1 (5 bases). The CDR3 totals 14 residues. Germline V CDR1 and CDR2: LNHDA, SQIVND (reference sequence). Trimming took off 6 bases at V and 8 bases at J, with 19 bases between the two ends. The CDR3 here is CASSHVGGQGGYTF. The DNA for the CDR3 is TGTGCCAGTAGCCACGTCGGAGGGCAGGGAGGCTACACCTTC.

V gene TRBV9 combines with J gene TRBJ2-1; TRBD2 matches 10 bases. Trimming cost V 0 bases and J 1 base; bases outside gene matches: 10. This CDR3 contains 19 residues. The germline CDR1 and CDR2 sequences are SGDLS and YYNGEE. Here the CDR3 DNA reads TGTGCCAGCAGCGTAGAGGGTCGTGGTAGCGGGGGGTCCTACAATGAGCAGTTCTTC. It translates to CASSVEGRGSGGSYNEQFF.

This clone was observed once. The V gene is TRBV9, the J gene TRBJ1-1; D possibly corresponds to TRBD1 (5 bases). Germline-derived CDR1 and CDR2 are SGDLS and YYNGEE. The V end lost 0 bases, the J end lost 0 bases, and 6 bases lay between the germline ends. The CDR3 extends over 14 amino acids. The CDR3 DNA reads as TGTGCCAGCAGCGTAGCGACAGTGAACACTGAAGCTTTCTTT. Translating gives CASSVATVNTEAFF.

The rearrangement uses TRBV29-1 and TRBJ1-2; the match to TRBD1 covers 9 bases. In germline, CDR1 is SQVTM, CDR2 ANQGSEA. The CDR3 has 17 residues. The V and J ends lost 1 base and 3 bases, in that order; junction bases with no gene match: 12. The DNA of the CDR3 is TGCAGCGTTGAAGTCGGCCAACCGGACAGGGGATACTATGGCTACACCTTC. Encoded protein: CSVEVGQPDRGYYGYTF.

For the CDR3, the DNA is TGTGCCAGCAGCTTACTAGCGGGGCCCACAGATACGCAGTATTTT. Protein sequence: CASSLLAGPTDTQYF. V and J are TRBV5-6 and TRBJ2-3; TRBD2 matches at 10 bases. V trimming: 2 bases; J trimming: 2 bases; junction bases outside the gene matches: 2. Germline CDR1 SGHDT, CDR2 YYEEEE. This CDR3 is built from 15 residues.

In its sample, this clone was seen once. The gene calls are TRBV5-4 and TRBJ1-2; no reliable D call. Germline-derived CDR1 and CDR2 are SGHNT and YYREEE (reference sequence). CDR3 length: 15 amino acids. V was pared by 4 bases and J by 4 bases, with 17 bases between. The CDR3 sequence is CASSVSTLSTYGYTF. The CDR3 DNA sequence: TGTGCCAGCAGCGTCTCCACTTTAAGTACCTATGGCTACACCTTC.

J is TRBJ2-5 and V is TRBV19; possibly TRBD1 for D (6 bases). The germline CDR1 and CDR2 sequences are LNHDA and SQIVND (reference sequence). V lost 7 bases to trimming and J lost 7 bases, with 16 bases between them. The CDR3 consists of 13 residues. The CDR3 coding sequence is TGTGCCAGTAAACAGGGCCCTTCGGGGACCCAGTACTTC. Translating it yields CASKQGPSGTQYF.

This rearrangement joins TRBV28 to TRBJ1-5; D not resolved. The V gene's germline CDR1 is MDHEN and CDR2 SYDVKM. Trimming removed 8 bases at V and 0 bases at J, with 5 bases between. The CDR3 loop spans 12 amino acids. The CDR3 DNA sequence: TGTGCCAGCCTAGGTAGCAATCAGCCCCAGCATTTT. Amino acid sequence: CASLGSNQPQHF.

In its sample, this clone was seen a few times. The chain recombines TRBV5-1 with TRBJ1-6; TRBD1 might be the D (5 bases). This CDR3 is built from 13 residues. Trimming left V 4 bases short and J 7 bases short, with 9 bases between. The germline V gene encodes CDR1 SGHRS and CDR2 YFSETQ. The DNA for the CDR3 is TGCGCCAGCAGCGCGGAGGGGAATTCACCCCTCCACTTT. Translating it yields CASSAEGNSPLHF. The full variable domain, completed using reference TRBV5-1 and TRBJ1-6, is KAGVTQTPRYLIKTRGQQVTLSCSPISGHRSVSWYQQTPGQGLQFLFEYFSETQRNKGNFPGRFSGRQFSNSRSEMNVSTLELGDSALYLCASSAEGNSPLHFGNGTRLTVT.

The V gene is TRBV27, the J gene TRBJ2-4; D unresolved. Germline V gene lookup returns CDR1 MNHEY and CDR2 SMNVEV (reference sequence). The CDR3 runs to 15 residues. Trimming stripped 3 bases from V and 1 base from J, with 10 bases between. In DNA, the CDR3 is TGTGCCAGCAGTTTCAGAAAGATGGCCAAAAACATTCAGTACTTC. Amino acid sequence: CASSFRKMAKNIQYF.

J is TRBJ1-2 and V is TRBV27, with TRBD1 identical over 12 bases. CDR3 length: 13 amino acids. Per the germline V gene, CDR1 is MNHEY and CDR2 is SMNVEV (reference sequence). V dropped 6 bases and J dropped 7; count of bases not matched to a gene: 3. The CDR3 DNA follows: TGTGCCAGCAGAGGGACAGGGGGCGGTGGCTACACCTTC. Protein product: CASRGTGGGGYTF.

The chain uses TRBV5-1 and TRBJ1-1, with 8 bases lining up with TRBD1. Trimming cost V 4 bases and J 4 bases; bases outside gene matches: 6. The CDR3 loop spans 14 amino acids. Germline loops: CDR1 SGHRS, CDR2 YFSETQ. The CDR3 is CASSTGQVSTEAFF. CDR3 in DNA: TGCGCCAGCAGCACGGGACAGGTCTCCACTGAAGCTTTCTTT.

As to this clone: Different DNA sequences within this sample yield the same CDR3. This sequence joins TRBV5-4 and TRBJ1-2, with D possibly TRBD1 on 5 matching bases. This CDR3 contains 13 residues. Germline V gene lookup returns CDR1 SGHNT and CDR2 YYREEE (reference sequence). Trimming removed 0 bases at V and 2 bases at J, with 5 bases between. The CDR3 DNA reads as TGTGCCAGCAGCTTGGCAGGGAACTATGGCTACACCTTC. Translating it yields CASSLAGNYGYTF.